This TCR beta chain is drawn from a study of shared T cell receptors in the human thymus. CDR3 length equals 14 residues. Germline CDR1 is SGHDT and CDR2 is YYEEEE. Trimming cost V 4 bases and J 4 bases, with 14 bases left between them. The protocol was immunoSEQ multiplex PCR, while the TCRdb copy is restricted to in-frame clones and leaves out a portion. The sample has almost 550,000 clones; about 84% are singletons. These data also featured in a second study, about human thymus T cells. That report adds: Healthy Finnish infants undergoing corrective surgery for congenital heart defects were the donors. It was from resections taken during corrective heart surgery that the thymus tissue came. Apparent skewing of V and J gene usage characterized both thymic and blood repertoires. Highly overlapping thymic repertoires in unrelated individuals were reported by related research.

The sequenced sample consisted of thymocytes. The receptor was isolated from a boy in the first two years of life with a congenital heart defect. The V call is TRBV5-6, the J call TRBJ1-2; D perhaps matches TRBD1 (5 bases). The CDR3 DNA is TGTGCCAGCAGCCGCAGATGGACACCCTATGGCTACACCTTC. This gives the protein CASSRRWTPYGYTF.